This T cell receptor (beta chain) appears in the sequencing data of a study of human T cells and chemical hapten exposure. Study details: Per-sample TCR yields varied mainly from small pooled library volume differences.

TCRdb analysed the RACE reads with MiXCR anew, one entry per CDR3 protein. The table lists about 400,000 distinct CDR3 sequences, around 6% of them singletons. Time point noted: patch test 2, 6 weeks after DPC sensitization. Documented treatment: therapeutic diphenylcyclopropenone sensitization with weekly scalp DPC. This clonotype appeared many times. With V trimmed by 3 bases and J by 0 bases, 8 bases remained unmatched. CDR1 is LGHNA and CDR2 is YNFKEQ in the germline V gene. The CDR3 has 18 residues. The chain links TRBV4-2 to TRBJ2-6, with 7 bases lining up with TRBD1. The sequence was obtained from a woman between 18 and 29 years old with alopecia areata. Some clones in this sample may be carry-over from other donors' samples. The input for sequencing was whole blood, taken in connection with sensitization to the hapten diphenylcyclopropenone (DPC). CDR3 in DNA: TGTGCCAGCAGCCACGTCCGGGACAGCAGCTCTGGGGCCAACGTCCTGACTTTC. Amino acid sequence: CASSHVRDSSSGANVLTF.